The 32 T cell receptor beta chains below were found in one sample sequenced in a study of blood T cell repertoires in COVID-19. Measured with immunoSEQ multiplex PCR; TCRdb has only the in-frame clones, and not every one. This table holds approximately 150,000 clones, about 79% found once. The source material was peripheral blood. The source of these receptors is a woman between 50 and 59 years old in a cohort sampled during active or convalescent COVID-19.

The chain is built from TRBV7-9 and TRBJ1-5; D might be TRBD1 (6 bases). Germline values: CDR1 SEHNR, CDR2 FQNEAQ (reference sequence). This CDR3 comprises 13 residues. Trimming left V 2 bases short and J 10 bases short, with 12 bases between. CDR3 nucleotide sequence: TGTGCCAGCAGCTTACTCCAGGGGAGTCCCCAGCATTTT. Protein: CASSLLQGSPQHF.

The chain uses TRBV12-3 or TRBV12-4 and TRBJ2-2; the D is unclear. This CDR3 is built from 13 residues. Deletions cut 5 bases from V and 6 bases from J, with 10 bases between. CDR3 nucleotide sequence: TGTGCCAGCAGTCATACTCTGGCCGGGGAGCTGTTTTTT. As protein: CASSHTLAGELFF.

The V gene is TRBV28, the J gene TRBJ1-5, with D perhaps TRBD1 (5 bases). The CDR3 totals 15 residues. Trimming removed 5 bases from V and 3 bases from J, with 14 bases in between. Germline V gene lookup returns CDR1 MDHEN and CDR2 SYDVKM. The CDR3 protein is CASSQWGGVNQPQHF. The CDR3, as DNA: TGTGCCAGCAGTCAATGGGGGGGGGTCAATCAGCCCCAGCATTTT.

CDR3 protein: CASSVGGGPYNEQFF. CDR3 bases: TGTGCCAGCAGCGTAGGCGGGGGGCCCTACAATGAGCAGTTCTTC. This chain connects TRBV9 to TRBJ2-1, with 8 bases fitting TRBD2. Germline lookup yields CDR1 SGDLS and CDR2 YYNGEE. The junction had 1 base not matched to a gene; V was cut back by 0 bases and J by 2 bases. The CDR3 is 15 amino acids.

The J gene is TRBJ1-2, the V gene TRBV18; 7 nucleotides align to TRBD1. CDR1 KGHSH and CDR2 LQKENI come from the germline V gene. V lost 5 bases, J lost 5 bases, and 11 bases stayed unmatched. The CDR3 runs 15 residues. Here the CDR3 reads CASSSGTEKSYGYTF. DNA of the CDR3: TGTGCCAGCTCATCGGGGACAGAAAAAAGTTATGGCTACACCTTC.

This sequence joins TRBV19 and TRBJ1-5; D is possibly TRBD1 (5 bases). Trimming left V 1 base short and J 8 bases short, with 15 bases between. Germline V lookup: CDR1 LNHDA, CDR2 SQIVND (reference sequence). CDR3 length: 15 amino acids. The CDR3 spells CASSIGQGSMKPQHF. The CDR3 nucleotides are TGTGCCAGTAGTATAGGGCAGGGTTCGATGAAGCCCCAGCATTTT.

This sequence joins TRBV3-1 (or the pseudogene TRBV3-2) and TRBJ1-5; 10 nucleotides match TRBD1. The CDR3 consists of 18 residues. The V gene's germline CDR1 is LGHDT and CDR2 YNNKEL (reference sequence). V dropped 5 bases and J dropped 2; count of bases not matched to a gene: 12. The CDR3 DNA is TGTGCCAGCAGCGCCGGGACAGGGGTCTGGATCGGCAATCAGCCCCAGCATTTT. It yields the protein CASSAGTGVWIGNQPQHF.

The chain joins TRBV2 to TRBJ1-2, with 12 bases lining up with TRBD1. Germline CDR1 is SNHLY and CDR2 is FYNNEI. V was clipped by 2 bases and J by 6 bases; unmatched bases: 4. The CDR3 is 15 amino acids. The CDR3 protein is CASSELGTGGNGYTF. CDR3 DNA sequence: TGTGCCAGCAGTGAACTTGGGACAGGGGGCAATGGCTACACCTTC.

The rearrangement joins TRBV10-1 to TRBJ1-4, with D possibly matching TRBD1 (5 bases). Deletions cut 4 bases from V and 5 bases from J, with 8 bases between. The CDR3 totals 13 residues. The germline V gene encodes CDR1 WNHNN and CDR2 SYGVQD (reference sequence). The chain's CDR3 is CASSAAGNEKLFF. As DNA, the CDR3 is TGCGCCAGCAGTGCGGCAGGGAATGAAAAACTGTTTTTT.

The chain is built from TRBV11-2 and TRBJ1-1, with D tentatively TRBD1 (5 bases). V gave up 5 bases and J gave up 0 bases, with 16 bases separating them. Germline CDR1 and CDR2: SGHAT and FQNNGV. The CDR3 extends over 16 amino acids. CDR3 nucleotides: TGTGCCAGCAGCCTCTCACGGGGGAGTATGAACACTGAAGCTTTCTTT. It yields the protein CASSLSRGSMNTEAFF.

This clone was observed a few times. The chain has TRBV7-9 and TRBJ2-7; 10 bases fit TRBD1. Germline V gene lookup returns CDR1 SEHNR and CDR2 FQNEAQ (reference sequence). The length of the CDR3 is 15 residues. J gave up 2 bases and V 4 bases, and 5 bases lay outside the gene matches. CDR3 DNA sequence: TGTGCCAGCAGCTCGGGACAGGGGAAAGCCTACGAGCAGTACTTC. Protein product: CASSSGQGKAYEQYF.

This CDR3 is CASSPQWGQGNTEAFF. The CDR3 region has the DNA TGTGCCAGCTCACCACAATGGGGACAGGGGAACACTGAAGCTTTCTTT. The chain couples TRBV18 to TRBJ1-1, with 9 bases lining up with TRBD1. The CDR3 has 16 amino acids. With 1 base clipped from V and 1 base from J, the junction kept 4 bases outside the gene matches. CDR1 KGHSH and CDR2 LQKENI come from the germline V gene.

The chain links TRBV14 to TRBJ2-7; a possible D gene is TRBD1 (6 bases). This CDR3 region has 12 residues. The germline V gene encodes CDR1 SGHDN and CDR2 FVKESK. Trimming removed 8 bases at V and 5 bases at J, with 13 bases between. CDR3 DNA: TGTGCCAGCCGTTCAGGGGCCCACGAGCAGTACTTC. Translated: CASRSGAHEQYF.

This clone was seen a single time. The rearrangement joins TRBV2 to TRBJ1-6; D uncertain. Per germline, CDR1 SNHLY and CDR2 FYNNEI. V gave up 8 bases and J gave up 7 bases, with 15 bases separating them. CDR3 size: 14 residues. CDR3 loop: CASPYPGPNSPLHF. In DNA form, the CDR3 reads TGTGCCAGCCCTTACCCCGGTCCCAATTCACCCCTCCACTTT. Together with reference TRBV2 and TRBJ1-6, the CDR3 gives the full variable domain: EPEVTQTPSHQVTQMGQEVILRCVPISNHLYFYWYRQILGQKVEFLVSFYNNEISEKSEIFDDQFSVERPDGSNFTLKIRSTKLEDSAMYFCASPYPGPNSPLHFGNGTRLTVT.

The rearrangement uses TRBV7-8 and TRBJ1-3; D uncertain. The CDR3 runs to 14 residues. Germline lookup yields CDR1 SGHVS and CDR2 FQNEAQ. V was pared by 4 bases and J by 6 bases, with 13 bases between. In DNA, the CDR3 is TGTGCCAGCAGCTCTATGAGTCTGAAAAACACCATATATTTT. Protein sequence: CASSSMSLKNTIYF.

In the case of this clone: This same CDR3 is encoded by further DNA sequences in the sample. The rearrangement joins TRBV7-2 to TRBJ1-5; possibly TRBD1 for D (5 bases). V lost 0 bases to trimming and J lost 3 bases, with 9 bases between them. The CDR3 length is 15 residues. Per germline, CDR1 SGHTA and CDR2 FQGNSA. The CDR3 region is CASSLAGQLNQPQHF. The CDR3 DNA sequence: TGTGCCAGCAGCTTAGCGGGGCAGCTCAATCAGCCCCAGCATTTT.

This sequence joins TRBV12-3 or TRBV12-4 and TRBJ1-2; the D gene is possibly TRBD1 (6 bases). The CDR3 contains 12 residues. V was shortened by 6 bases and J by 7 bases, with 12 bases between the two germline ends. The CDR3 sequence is CASSGQTFGYTF. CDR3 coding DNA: TGTGCCAGCAGCGGACAGACCTTTGGCTACACCTTC.

CDR3 in DNA: TGTGCCAGCAGTTCTAGCGGTTATGGGGCCAACGTCCTGACTTTC. Amino acid sequence: CASSSSGYGANVLTF. The chain uses TRBV6-5 and TRBJ2-6; TRBD2 matches 7 bases. Per germline, CDR1 MNHEY and CDR2 SVGAGI. Germline trimming cut 4 bases from V and 3 bases from J; bases unmatched to any gene: 3. The CDR3 totals 15 residues.

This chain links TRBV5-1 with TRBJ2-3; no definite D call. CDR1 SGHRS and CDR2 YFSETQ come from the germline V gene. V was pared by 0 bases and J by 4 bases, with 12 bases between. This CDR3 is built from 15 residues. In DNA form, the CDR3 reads TGCGCCAGCAGCTTGGCTGTGGCAGATGCAGATACGCAGTATTTT. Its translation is CASSLAVADADTQYF.

CDR3 sequence reads: CASSPSGTRQPQHF. As DNA, the CDR3 is TGTGCCAGCTCACCGTCAGGGACAAGACAGCCCCAGCATTTT. The J gene is TRBJ1-5, the V gene TRBV18; D possibly corresponds to TRBD1 (6 bases). This CDR3 has 14 residues. Trimming cost V 3 bases and J 7 bases, with 13 bases left between them. Germline assignment: CDR1 KGHSH and CDR2 LQKENI. Together with reference TRBV18 and TRBJ1-5, the CDR3 gives the full variable domain: NAGVMQNPRHLVRRRGQEARLRCSPMKGHSHVYWYRQLPEEGLKFMVYLQKENIIDESGMPKERFSAEFPKEGPSILRIQQVVRGDSAAYFCASSPSGTRQPQHFGDGTRLSIL.

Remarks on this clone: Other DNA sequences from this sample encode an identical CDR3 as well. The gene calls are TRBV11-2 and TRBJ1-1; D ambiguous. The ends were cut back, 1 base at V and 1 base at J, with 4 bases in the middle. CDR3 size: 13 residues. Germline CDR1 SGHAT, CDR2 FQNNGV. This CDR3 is CASSLGQNTEAFF. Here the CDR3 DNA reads TGTGCCAGCAGCTTAGGACAGAACACTGAAGCTTTCTTT.

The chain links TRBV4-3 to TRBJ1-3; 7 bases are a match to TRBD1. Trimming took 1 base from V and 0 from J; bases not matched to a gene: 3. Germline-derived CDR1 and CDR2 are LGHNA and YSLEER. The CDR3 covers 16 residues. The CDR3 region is CASSQGPGGSGNTIYF. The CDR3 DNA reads TGCGCCAGCAGCCAAGGACCAGGGGGCTCTGGAAACACCATATATTTT.

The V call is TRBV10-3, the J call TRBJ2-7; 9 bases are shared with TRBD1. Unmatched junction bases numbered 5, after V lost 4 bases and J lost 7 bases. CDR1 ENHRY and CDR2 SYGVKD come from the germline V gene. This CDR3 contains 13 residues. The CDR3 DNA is TGTGCCATCAGTGGGGACAGGGCCAGGGAGCAGTACTTC. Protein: CAISGDRAREQYF.

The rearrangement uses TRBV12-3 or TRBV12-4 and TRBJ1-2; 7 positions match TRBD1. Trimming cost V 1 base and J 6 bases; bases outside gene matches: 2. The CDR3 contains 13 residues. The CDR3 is CASSLVRGHGYTF. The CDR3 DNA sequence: TGTGCCAGCAGTTTAGTGAGGGGGCATGGCTACACCTTC.

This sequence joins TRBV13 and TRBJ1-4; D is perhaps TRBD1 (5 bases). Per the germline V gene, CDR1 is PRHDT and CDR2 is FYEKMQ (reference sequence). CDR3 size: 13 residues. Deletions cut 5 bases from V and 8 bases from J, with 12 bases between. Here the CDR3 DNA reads TGTGCCAGCAGCACTAGGCGGGGGGAAAAACTGTTTTTT. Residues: CASSTRRGEKLFF. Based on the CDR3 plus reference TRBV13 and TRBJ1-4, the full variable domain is AAGVIQSPRHLIKEKRETATLKCYPIPRHDTVYWYQQGPGQDPQFLISFYEKMQSDKGSIPDRFSAQQFSDYHSELNMSSLELGDSALYFCASSTRRGEKLFFGSGTQLSVL.

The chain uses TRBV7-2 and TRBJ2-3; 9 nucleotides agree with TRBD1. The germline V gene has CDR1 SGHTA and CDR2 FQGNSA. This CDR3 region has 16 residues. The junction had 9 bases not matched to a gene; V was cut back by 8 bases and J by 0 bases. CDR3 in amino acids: CASPKQGATSTDTQYF. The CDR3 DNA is TGTGCCAGCCCTAAACAGGGGGCGACGAGCACAGATACGCAGTATTTT.

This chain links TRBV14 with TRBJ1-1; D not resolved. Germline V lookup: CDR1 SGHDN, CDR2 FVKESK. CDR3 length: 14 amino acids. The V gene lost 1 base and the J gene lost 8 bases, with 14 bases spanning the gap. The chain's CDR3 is CASSQVGGHYEAFF. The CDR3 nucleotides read TGTGCCAGCAGCCAAGTCGGCGGGCATTACGAAGCTTTCTTT.

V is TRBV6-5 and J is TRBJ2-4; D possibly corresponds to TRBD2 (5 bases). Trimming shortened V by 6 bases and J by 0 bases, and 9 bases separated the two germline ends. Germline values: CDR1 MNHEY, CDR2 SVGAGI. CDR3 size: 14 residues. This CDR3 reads CASRSDLAKNIQYF. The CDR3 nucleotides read TGTGCCAGCAGGTCGGACTTAGCCAAAAACATTCAGTACTTC.

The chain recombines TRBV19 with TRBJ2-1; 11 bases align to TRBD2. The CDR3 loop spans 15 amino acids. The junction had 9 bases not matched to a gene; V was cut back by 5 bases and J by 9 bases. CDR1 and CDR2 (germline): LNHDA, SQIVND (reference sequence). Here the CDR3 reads CASSPRLAGRPEQFF. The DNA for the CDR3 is TGTGCCAGTAGTCCCCGACTAGCGGGGCGTCCTGAGCAGTTCTTC.

DNA for the CDR3: TGTGCCACCAGGGGCGGGACCTACAATGAGCAGTTCTTC. Amino acid sequence: CATRGGTYNEQFF. The chain has TRBV24-1 and TRBJ2-1; possibly TRBD2 for D (6 bases). The CDR3 extends over 13 amino acids. Germline CDR1 reads KGHDR; CDR2 reads SFDVKD. The V end lost 7 bases, the J end lost 2 bases, and 8 bases lay between the germline ends.

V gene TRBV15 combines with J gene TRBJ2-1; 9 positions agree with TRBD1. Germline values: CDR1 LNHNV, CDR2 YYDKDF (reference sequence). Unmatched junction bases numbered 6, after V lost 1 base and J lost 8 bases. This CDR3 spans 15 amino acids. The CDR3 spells CATSRGRDRVDEQFF. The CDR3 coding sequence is TGTGCCACCAGCAGAGGCCGGGACAGGGTGGATGAGCAGTTCTTC.

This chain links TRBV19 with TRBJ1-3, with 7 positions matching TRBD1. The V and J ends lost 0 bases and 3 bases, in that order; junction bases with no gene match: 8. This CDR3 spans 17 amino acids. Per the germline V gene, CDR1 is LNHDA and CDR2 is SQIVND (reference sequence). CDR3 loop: CASSIDREGGVGNTIYF. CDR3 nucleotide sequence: TGTGCCAGTAGTATAGACCGGGAAGGGGGCGTTGGAAACACCATATATTTT. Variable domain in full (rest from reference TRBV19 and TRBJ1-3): DGGITQSPKYLFRKEGQNVTLSCEQNLNHDAMYWYRQDPGQGLRLIYYSQIVNDFQKGDIAEGYSVSREKKESFPLTVTSAQKNPTAFYLCASSIDREGGVGNTIYFGEGSWLTVV.